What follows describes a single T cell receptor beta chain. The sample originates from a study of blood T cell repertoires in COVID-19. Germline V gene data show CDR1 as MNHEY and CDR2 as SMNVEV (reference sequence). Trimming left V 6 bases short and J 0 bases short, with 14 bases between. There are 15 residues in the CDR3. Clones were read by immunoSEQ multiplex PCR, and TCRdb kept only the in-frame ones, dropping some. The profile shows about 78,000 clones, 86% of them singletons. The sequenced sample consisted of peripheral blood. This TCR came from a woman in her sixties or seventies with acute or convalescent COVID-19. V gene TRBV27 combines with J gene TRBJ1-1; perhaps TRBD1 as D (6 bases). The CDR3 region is CASSDYRVMNTEAFF. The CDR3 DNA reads TGTGCCAGCAGCGACTACAGGGTCATGAACACTGAAGCTTTCTTT.